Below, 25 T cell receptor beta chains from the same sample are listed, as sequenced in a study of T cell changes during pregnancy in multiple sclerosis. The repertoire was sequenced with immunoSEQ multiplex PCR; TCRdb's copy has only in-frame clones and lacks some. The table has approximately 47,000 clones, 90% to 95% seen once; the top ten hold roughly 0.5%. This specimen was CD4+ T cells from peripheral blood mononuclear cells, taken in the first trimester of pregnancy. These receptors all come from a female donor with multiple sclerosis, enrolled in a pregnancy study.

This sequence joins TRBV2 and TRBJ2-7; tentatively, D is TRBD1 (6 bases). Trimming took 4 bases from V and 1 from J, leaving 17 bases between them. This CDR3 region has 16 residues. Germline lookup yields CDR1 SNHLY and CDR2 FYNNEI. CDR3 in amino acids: CASSAFGGSISYEQYF. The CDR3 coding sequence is TGTGCCAGCAGTGCGTTTGGGGGCTCTATATCCTACGAGCAGTACTTC.

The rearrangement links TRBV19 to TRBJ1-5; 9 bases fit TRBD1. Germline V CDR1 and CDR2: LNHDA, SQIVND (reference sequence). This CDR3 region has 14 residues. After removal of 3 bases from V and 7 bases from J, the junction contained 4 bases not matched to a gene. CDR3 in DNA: TGTGCCAGTAGTATTTATGACAGGGGGCAGCCCCAGCATTTT. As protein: CASSIYDRGQPQHF.

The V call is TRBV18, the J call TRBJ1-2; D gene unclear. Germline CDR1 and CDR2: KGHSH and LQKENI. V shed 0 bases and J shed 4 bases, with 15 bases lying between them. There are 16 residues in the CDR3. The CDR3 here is CASSPPGQSWIYGYTF. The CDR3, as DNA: TGTGCCAGCTCACCACCTGGGCAGTCGTGGATCTATGGCTACACCTTC.

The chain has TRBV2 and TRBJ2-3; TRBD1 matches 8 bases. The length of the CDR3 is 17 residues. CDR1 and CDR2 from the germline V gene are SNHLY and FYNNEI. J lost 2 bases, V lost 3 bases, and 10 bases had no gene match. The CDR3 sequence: CASSEWQGAFSTDTQYF. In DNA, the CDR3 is TGTGCCAGCAGTGAGTGGCAGGGGGCCTTTTCCACAGATACGCAGTATTTT.

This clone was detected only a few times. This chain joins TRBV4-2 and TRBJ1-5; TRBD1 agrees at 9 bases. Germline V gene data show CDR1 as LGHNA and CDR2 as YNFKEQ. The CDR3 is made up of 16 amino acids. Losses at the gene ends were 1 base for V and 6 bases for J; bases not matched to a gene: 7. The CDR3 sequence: CASSQGNRGQSQPQHF. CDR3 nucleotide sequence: TGTGCCAGCAGCCAAGGCAACAGGGGGCAGAGTCAGCCCCAGCATTTT.

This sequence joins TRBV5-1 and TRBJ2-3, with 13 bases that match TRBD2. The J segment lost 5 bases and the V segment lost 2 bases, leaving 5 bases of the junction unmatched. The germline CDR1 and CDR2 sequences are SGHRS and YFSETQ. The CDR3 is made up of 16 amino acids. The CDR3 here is CASSFTSGGGKDTQYF. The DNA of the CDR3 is TGCGCCAGCAGCTTCACTAGCGGGGGGGGGAAAGATACGCAGTATTTT.

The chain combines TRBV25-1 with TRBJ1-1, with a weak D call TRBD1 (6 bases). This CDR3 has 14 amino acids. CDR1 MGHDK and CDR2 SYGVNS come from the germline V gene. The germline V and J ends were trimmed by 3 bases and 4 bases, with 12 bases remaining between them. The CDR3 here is CASSEGGASTEAFF. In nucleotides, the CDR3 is TGTGCCAGCAGTGAGGGGGGGGCGAGCACTGAAGCTTTCTTT.

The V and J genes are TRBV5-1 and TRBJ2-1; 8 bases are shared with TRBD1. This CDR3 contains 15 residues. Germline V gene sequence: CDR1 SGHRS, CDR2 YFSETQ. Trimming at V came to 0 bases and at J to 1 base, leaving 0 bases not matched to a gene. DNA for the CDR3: TGCGCCAGCAGCTTGGGGACAGGGTCCTACAATGAGCAGTTCTTC. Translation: CASSLGTGSYNEQFF.

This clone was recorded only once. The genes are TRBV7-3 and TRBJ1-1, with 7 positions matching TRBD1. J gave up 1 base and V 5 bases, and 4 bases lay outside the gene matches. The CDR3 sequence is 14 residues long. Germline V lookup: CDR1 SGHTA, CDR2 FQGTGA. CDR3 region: CASSAGGPNTEAFF. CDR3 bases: TGTGCCAGCAGCGCAGGGGGGCCGAACACTGAAGCTTTCTTT.

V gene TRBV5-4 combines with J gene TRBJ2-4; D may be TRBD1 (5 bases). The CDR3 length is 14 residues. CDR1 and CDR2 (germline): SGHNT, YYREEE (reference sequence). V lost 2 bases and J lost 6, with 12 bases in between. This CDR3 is CASSFGQGRNIQYF. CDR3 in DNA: TGTGCCAGCAGCTTTGGGCAGGGAAGAAACATTCAGTACTTC.

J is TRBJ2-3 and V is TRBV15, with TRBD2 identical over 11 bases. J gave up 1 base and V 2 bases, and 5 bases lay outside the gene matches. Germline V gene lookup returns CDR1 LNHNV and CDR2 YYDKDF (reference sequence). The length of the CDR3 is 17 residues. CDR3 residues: CATSRLAGGRGTDTQYF. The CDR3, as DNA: TGTGCCACCAGCAGACTAGCGGGGGGCCGGGGCACAGATACGCAGTATTTT.

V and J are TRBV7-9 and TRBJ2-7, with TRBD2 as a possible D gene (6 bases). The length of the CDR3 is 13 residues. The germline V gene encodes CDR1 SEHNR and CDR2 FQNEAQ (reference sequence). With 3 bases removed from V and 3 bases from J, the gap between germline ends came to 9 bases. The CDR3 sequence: CASSLGLYYEQYF. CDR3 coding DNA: TGTGCCAGCAGCTTGGGACTGTACTACGAGCAGTACTTC.

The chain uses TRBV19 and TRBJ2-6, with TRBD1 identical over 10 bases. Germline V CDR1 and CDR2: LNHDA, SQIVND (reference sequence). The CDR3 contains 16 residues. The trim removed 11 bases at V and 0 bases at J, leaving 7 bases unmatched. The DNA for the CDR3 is TGTGCCTCCAGGGACAGGGGCGGCTCTGGGGCCAACGTCCTGACTTTC. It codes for CASRDRGGSGANVLTF.

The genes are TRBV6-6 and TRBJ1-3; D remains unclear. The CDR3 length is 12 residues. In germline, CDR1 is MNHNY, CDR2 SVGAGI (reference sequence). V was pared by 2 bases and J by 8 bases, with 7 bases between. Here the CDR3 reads CASSYLEDTIYF. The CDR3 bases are TGTGCCAGCAGTTACCTTGAGGACACCATATATTTT.

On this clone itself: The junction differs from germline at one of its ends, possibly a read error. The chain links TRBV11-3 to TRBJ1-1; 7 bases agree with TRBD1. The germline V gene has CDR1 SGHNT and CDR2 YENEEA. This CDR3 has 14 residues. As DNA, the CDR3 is TGTGCCGGCAGCCTGGGGCAGGGGGGCACTGAAGCTTTCTTT. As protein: CAGSLGQGGTEAFF. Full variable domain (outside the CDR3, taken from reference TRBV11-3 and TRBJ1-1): EAGVVQSPRYKIIEKKQPVAFWCNPISGHNTLYWYLQNLGQGPELLIRYENEEAVDDSQLPKDRFSAERLKGVDSTLKIQPAELGDSAVYLCAGSLGQGGTEAFFGQGTRLTVV.

CDR3 coding DNA: TGTGCCAGCACCCCTCTCGGGACTAACTATGGCTACACCTTC. Translating gives CASTPLGTNYGYTF. The chain links TRBV6-5 to TRBJ1-2; D remains ambiguous. The length of the CDR3 is 14 residues. Trimming removed 7 bases from V and 0 bases from J, with 12 bases in between. Germline CDR1 reads MNHEY; CDR2 reads SVGAGI.

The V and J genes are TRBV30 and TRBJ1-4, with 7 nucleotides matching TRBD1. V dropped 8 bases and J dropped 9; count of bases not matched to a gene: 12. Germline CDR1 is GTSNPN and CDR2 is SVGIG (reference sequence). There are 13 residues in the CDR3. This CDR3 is CAASTGPSQKLFF. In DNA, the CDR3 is TGTGCCGCCTCGACAGGGCCCAGTCAAAAACTGTTTTTT.

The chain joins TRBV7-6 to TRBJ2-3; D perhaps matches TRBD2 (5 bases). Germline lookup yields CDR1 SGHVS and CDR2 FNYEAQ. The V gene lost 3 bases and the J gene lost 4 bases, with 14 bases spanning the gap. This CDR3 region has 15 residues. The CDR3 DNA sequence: TGTGCCAGCAGCTTGGCCCCGCGGGCAGCAGATACGCAGTATTTT. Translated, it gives CASSLAPRAADTQYF. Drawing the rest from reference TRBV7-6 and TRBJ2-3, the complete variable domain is GAGVSQSPRYKVTKRGQDVALRCDPISGHVSLYWYRQALGQGPEFLTYFNYEAQQDKSGLPNDRFSAERPEGSISTLTIQRTEQRDSAMYRCASSLAPRAADTQYFGPGTRLTVL.

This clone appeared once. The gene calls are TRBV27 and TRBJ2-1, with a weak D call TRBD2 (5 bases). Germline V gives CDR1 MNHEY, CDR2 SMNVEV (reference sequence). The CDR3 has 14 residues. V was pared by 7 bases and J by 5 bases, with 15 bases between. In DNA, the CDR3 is TGTGCCAGCAAACTAGTCGGCGGAAACAATGAGCAGTTCTTC. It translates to CASKLVGGNNEQFF.

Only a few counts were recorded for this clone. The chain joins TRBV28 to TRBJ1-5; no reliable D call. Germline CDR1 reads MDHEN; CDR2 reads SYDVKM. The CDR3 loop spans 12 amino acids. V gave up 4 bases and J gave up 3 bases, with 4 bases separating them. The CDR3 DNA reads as TGTGCCAGCAGTTCCATCAATCAGCCCCAGCATTTT. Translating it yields CASSSINQPQHF.

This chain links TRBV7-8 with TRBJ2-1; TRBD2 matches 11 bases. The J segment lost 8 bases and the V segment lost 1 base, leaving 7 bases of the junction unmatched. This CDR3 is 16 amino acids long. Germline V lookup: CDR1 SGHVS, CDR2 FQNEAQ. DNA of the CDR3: TGTGCCAGCAGCTTAGTGAGGGTAGCGGGGGGGCATGAGCAGTTCTTC. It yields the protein CASSLVRVAGGHEQFF.

CDR3 amino acids: CASSPRGSSYNEQFF. Written as DNA, the CDR3 is TGTGCCAGCTCACCAAGAGGGAGCTCCTACAATGAGCAGTTCTTC. The V gene is TRBV18, the J gene TRBJ2-1; D perhaps matches TRBD2 (5 bases). The V gene's germline CDR1 is KGHSH and CDR2 LQKENI. The germline V and J ends were trimmed by 2 bases and 0 bases, with 8 bases remaining between them. This CDR3 spans 15 amino acids.

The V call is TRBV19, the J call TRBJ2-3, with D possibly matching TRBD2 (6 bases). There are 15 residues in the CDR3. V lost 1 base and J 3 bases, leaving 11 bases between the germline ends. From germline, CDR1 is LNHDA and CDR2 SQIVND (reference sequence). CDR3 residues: CASSIAKGGTDTQYF. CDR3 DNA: TGTGCCAGTAGTATAGCCAAGGGAGGAACAGATACGCAGTATTTT.

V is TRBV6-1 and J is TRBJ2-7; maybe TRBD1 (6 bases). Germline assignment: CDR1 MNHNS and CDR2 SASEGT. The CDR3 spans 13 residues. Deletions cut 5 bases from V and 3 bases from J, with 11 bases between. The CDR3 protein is CASSRQGYYEQYF. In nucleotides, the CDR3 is TGTGCCAGCAGTCGGCAGGGGTACTACGAGCAGTACTTC.

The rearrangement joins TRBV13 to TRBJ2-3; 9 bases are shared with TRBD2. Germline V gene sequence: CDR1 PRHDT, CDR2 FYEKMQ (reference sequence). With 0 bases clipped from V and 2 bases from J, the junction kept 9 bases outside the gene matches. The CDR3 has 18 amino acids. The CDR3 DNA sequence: TGTGCCAGCAGCTTAGGCTCGCCGGGACTAGCCCTCACAGATACGCAGTATTTT. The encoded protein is CASSLGSPGLALTDTQYF.